These T cell receptor beta chains were read from a single sample in a study of T cell clones after liver transplantation. Sequenced by immunoSEQ multiplex PCR; TCRdb stores in-frame clones only, minus some. The sample has more than 9,000 clones, around 73% seen once. This sample comprised CD8+ T cells from blood, obtained at the 22-month timepoint. The receptor source for this set is a human patient who received a liver transplant. Some T cells may arise from the graft donor. CDR3s include the opening cysteine and the closing phenylalanine or tryptophan. Fields, in order: J gene, D gene, clone size, V gene, CDR3 protein, CDR3 DNA. A D gene is named only where the DNA matches it firmly. Clone size, where shown, is once, few, many, or a class for clones that have expanded.

j_gene: TRBJ1-2
d_gene: NA
abundance: NA
v_gene: TRBV29-1
CDR3aa: CSVDSRGRNYGYTF
CDR3nt: TGCAGCGTTGATTCCAGGGGTCGGAACTATGGCTACACCTTC

j_gene: TRBJ1-2
d_gene: TRBD1
abundance: NA
v_gene: TRBV6-5
CDR3aa: CASSSGQGGYGYTF
CDR3nt: TGTGCCAGCAGTTCCGGACAGGGCGGCTATGGCTACACCTTC

j_gene: TRBJ2-3
d_gene: TRBD1
abundance: NA
v_gene: TRBV2
CDR3aa: CASSEAGQGGTQYF
CDR3nt: TGTGCCAGCAGTGAAGCGGGACAGGGAGGTACGCAGTATTTT

j_gene: TRBJ2-2
d_gene: TRBD1
abundance: once
v_gene: TRBV28
CDR3aa: CASSFLPGQGLPGELFF
CDR3nt: TGTGCCAGCAGTTTCTTGCCGGGACAGGGACTGCCCGGGGAGCTGTTTTTT

j_gene: TRBJ1-2
d_gene: NA
abundance: once
v_gene: TRBV7-8
CDR3aa: CASSLEVHGREQGYTF
CDR3nt: TGTGCCAGCAGCTTGGAAGTCCACGGACGGGAGCAAGGCTACACCTTC

j_gene: TRBJ2-7
d_gene: NA
abundance: NA
v_gene: TRBV6-1
CDR3aa: CASSEPGHFYEQYF
CDR3nt: TGTGCCAGCAGTGAACCTGGACACTTCTACGAGCAGTACTTC

j_gene: TRBJ1-2
d_gene: NA
abundance: NA
v_gene: TRBV27
CDR3aa: CASSSSGAPVF
CDR3nt: TGTGCCAGCAGCTCGTCGGGGGCGCCGGTCTTC

j_gene: TRBJ1-2
d_gene: TRBD1
abundance: NA
v_gene: TRBV6-6
CDR3aa: CASSYPKGTGDGGYTF
CDR3nt: TGTGCCAGCAGTTACCCTAAGGGGACAGGGGATGGCGGCTACACCTTC

j_gene: TRBJ2-3
d_gene: TRBD1
abundance: NA
v_gene: TRBV9
CDR3aa: CASSAFDGTGGDTQYF
CDR3nt: TGTGCCAGCAGCGCCTTTGACGGGACAGGCGGAGATACGCAGTATTTT

j_gene: TRBJ1-5
d_gene: NA
abundance: few
v_gene: TRBV11-2
CDR3aa: CASSSEDQPQHF
CDR3nt: TGTGCCAGCAGCTCGGAGGATCAGCCCCAGCATTTT

j_gene: TRBJ2-5
d_gene: NA
abundance: medium-sized
v_gene: TRBV15
CDR3aa: CATSRVGGETQYF
CDR3nt: TGTGCCACCAGCAGAGTAGGGGGGGAGACCCAGTACTTC

j_gene: TRBJ1-2
d_gene: NA
abundance: NA
v_gene: TRBV4-1
CDR3aa: CASSHHSINYGYTF
CDR3nt: TGCGCCAGCAGCCATCACAGCATTAACTATGGCTACACCTTC

j_gene: TRBJ2-7
d_gene: TRBD1
abundance: NA
v_gene: TRBV11-2
CDR3aa: CASSLDIVTGYEQYF
CDR3nt: TGTGCCAGCAGCTTAGATATAGTGACAGGGTACGAGCAGTACTTC

j_gene: TRBJ1-5
d_gene: TRBD1
abundance: NA
v_gene: TRBV9
CDR3aa: CASSVGQGQPQHF
CDR3nt: TGTGCCAGCAGCGTCGGACAGGGACAGCCCCAGCATTTT

j_gene: TRBJ2-5
d_gene: NA
abundance: NA
v_gene: TRBV5-4
CDR3aa: CASSFQGGETQYF
CDR3nt: TGTGCCAGCAGCTTTCAGGGGGGGGAGACCCAGTACTTC

j_gene: TRBJ2-3
d_gene: NA
abundance: NA
v_gene: TRBV7-8
CDR3aa: CASSSRFDTQYF
CDR3nt: TGTGCCAGCAGCTCCCGATTCGATACGCAGTATTTT

j_gene: TRBJ1-2
d_gene: NA
abundance: NA
v_gene: TRBV11-2
CDR3aa: CASSLTYGYTF
CDR3nt: TGTGCCAGCAGCTTAACCTATGGCTACACCTTC

j_gene: TRBJ1-6
d_gene: NA
abundance: few
v_gene: TRBV5-1
CDR3aa: CASSLGDGGSPLHF
CDR3nt: TGCGCCAGCAGCCTAGGAGACGGCGGTTCACCCCTCCACTTT

j_gene: TRBJ1-2
d_gene: NA
abundance: NA
v_gene: TRBV4-1
CDR3aa: CASSQDNLYGYTF
CDR3nt: TGCGCCAGCAGCCAAGATAACCTCTATGGCTACACCTTC

j_gene: TRBJ2-1
d_gene: TRBD1
abundance: NA
v_gene: TRBV27
CDR3aa: CASRITAGQGNNEQFF
CDR3nt: TGTGCCAGCAGGATTACCGCGGGACAGGGAAACAATGAGCAGTTCTTC

j_gene: TRBJ1-6
d_gene: NA
abundance: NA
v_gene: TRBV7-9
CDR3aa: CASSLDSNNSPLHF
CDR3nt: TGTGCCAGCAGCTTAGACAGCAATAATTCACCCCTCCACTTT

j_gene: TRBJ2-1
d_gene: TRBD2
abundance: NA
v_gene: TRBV9
CDR3aa: CASSVGSGGAWNEQFF
CDR3nt: TGTGCCAGCAGCGTAGGTAGCGGGGGGGCCTGGAATGAGCAGTTCTTC

j_gene: TRBJ2-2
d_gene: NA
abundance: few
v_gene: TRBV11-3
CDR3aa: CASSFEGRSTGELFF
CDR3nt: TGTGCCAGCAGCTTTGAAGGCCGGTCCACCGGGGAGCTGTTTTTT

j_gene: TRBJ2-2
d_gene: NA
abundance: NA
v_gene: TRBV7-9
CDR3aa: CASSLDSPENTGELFF
CDR3nt: TGTGCCAGCAGCTTGGACAGCCCAGAGAACACCGGGGAGCTGTTTTTT

j_gene: TRBJ2-1
d_gene: NA
abundance: NA
v_gene: TRBV7-6
CDR3aa: CASSLAGGHNEQFF
CDR3nt: TGTGCCAGCAGCTTAGCGGGGGGGCATAATGAGCAGTTCTTC

j_gene: TRBJ1-2
d_gene: NA
abundance: NA
v_gene: TRBV28
CDR3aa: CASSPILSISNYGYTF
CDR3nt: TGTGCCAGCAGTCCCATTTTAAGTATATCTAACTATGGCTACACCTTC

j_gene: TRBJ2-5
d_gene: NA
abundance: NA
v_gene: TRBV19
CDR3aa: CASSIVPTEGETQYF
CDR3nt: TGTGCCAGTAGTATAGTGCCTACCGAGGGGGAGACCCAGTACTTC

j_gene: TRBJ2-7
d_gene: TRBD1
abundance: NA
v_gene: TRBV11-2
CDR3aa: CASSLRWDSYEQYF
CDR3nt: TGTGCCAGCAGCTTGAGGTGGGACAGTTACGAGCAGTACTTC

j_gene: TRBJ2-7
d_gene: NA
abundance: NA
v_gene: TRBV2
CDR3aa: CASSSTSTEQYF
CDR3nt: TGTGCCAGCAGCTCTACTAGCACCGAGCAGTACTTC

j_gene: TRBJ1-5
d_gene: NA
abundance: NA
v_gene: TRBV4-1
CDR3aa: CASSREQGYNQPQHF
CDR3nt: TGCGCCAGCAGCCGGGAACAGGGATACAATCAGCCCCAGCATTTT

j_gene: TRBJ1-2
d_gene: TRBD1
abundance: NA
v_gene: TRBV7-2
CDR3aa: CASSFMGQPEF
CDR3nt: TGTGCCAGCAGCTTTATGGGACAGCCAGAATTC

j_gene: TRBJ2-1
d_gene: TRBD1
abundance: NA
v_gene: TRBV9
CDR3aa: CASSPEGALRDEQFF
CDR3nt: TGTGCCAGCAGCCCAGAGGGGGCCCTTAGGGATGAGCAGTTCTTC

j_gene: TRBJ2-1
d_gene: NA
abundance: NA
v_gene: TRBV5-6
CDR3aa: CASSSLQGGTDYNEQFF
CDR3nt: TGTGCCAGCAGCTCACTACAGGGTGGGACTGACTACAATGAGCAGTTCTTC

j_gene: TRBJ2-7
d_gene: TRBD2
abundance: once
v_gene: TRBV7-3
CDR3aa: CASSDTSGGFGEQYF
CDR3nt: TGTGCCAGCAGCGACACTAGCGGGGGGTTTGGCGAGCAGTACTTC

j_gene: TRBJ2-3
d_gene: NA
abundance: NA
v_gene: TRBV5-1
CDR3aa: CASGPIEATDTQYF
CDR3nt: TGCGCCAGCGGACCAATCGAAGCTACAGATACGCAGTATTTT

j_gene: TRBJ2-7
d_gene: TRBD1
abundance: NA
v_gene: TRBV14
CDR3aa: CASSQVGDAGGTYEQYF
CDR3nt: TGTGCCAGCAGCCAAGTGGGAGATGCAGGGGGCACCTACGAGCAGTACTTC

j_gene: TRBJ2-3
d_gene: NA
abundance: NA
v_gene: TRBV7-3
CDR3aa: CASSLLGSTDTQYF
CDR3nt: TGTGCCAGCAGCTTACTGGGGAGCACAGATACGCAGTATTTT

j_gene: TRBJ1-1
d_gene: NA
abundance: NA
v_gene: TRBV11-2
CDR3aa: CASSLVTTEAFF
CDR3nt: TGTGCCAGCAGCTTAGTTACCACTGAAGCTTTCTTT

j_gene: TRBJ2-2
d_gene: TRBD1
abundance: NA
v_gene: TRBV5-4
CDR3aa: CASSLDEWDRDNTGELFF
CDR3nt: TGTGCCAGCAGCTTGGATGAATGGGACAGGGATAACACCGGGGAGCTGTTTTTT

j_gene: TRBJ2-7
d_gene: TRBD1
abundance: few
v_gene: TRBV28
CDR3aa: CASHRGPPYEQYF
CDR3nt: TGTGCCAGCCACAGGGGGCCCCCCTACGAGCAGTACTTC

j_gene: TRBJ1-1
d_gene: NA
abundance: NA
v_gene: TRBV2
CDR3aa: CASRGTEAFF
CDR3nt: TGTGCCAGCCGAGGCACTGAAGCTTTCTTT

j_gene: TRBJ2-7
d_gene: TRBD1
abundance: medium-sized
v_gene: TRBV28
CDR3aa: CASSFQGVYEQYF
CDR3nt: TGTGCCAGCAGTTTCCAGGGGGTTTACGAGCAGTACTTC

j_gene: TRBJ2-7
d_gene: NA
abundance: NA
v_gene: TRBV4-1
CDR3aa: CASSQDHGGFGSYEQYF
CDR3nt: TGCGCCAGCAGCCAAGACCATGGTGGCTTCGGCTCCTACGAGCAGTACTTC

j_gene: TRBJ2-2
d_gene: NA
abundance: once
v_gene: TRBV14
CDR3aa: CASSQGAGRETSTGELFF
CDR3nt: TGTGCCAGCAGCCAAGGAGCCGGTAGGGAAACGAGTACCGGGGAGCTGTTTTTT

j_gene: TRBJ2-3
d_gene: TRBD2
abundance: NA
v_gene: TRBV28
CDR3aa: CASSDAGLADTQYF
CDR3nt: TGTGCCAGCAGTGATGCAGGACTAGCAGATACGCAGTATTTT

j_gene: TRBJ2-3
d_gene: TRBD1
abundance: NA
v_gene: TRBV2
CDR3aa: CASRTGTADTDTQYF
CDR3nt: TGTGCCAGCAGGACTGGGACAGCGGACACAGATACGCAGTATTTT

j_gene: TRBJ1-2
d_gene: NA
abundance: NA
v_gene: TRBV5-4
CDR3aa: CASSLKGGRNGYTF
CDR3nt: TGTGCCAGCAGCCTGAAGGGGGGGCGGAATGGCTACACCTTC

j_gene: TRBJ2-7
d_gene: TRBD1
abundance: once
v_gene: TRBV27
CDR3aa: CASSYGDSYEQYF
CDR3nt: TGTGCCAGCAGTTATGGGGACAGCTACGAGCAGTACTTC

j_gene: TRBJ1-2
d_gene: NA
abundance: NA
v_gene: TRBV27
CDR3aa: CASSLSMRGIGYGYTF
CDR3nt: TGTGCCAGCAGTTTATCGATGAGGGGTATAGGCTATGGCTACACCTTC

j_gene: TRBJ1-2
d_gene: NA
abundance: NA
v_gene: TRBV30
CDR3aa: CAWSPMGYFYGYTF
CDR3nt: TGTGCCTGGAGCCCTATGGGGTATTTCTATGGCTACACCTTC

j_gene: TRBJ1-1
d_gene: NA
abundance: NA
v_gene: TRBV7-6
CDR3aa: CASSLELAEGDTEAFF
CDR3nt: TGTGCCAGCAGCTTAGAGTTAGCGGAAGGGGACACTGAAGCTTTCTTT

j_gene: TRBJ1-5
d_gene: NA
abundance: NA
v_gene: TRBV28
CDR3aa: CASSLGQGYSNQPQHF
CDR3nt: TGTGCCAGCAGTTTGGGGCAGGGATATAGCAATCAGCCCCAGCATTTT

j_gene: TRBJ2-5
d_gene: NA
abundance: NA
v_gene: TRBV11-2
CDR3aa: CASSLGPLGGDQETQYF
CDR3nt: TGTGCCAGCAGCCTAGGGCCATTGGGCGGGGACCAAGAGACCCAGTACTTC

j_gene: TRBJ2-3
d_gene: TRBD2
abundance: NA
v_gene: TRBV27
CDR3aa: CASSFLKSSGGGDTQYF
CDR3nt: TGTGCCAGCAGTTTCCTTAAGTCTAGCGGGGGTGGGGATACGCAGTATTTT